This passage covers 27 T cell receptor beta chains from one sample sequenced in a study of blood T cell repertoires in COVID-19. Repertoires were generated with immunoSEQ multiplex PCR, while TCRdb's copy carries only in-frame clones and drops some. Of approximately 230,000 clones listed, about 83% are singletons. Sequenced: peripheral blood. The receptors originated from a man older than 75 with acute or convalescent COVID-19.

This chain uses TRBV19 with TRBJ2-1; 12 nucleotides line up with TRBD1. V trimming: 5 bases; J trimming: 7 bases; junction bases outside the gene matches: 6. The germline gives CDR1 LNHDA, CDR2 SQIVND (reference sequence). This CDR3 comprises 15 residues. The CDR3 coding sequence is TGTGCCAGTAGTCCTGGGACAGGGGGCACAAATGAGCAGTTCTTC. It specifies CASSPGTGGTNEQFF.

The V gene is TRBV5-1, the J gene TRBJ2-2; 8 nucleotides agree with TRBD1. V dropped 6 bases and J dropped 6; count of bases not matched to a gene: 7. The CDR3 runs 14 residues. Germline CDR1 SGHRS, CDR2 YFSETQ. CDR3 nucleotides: TGCGCCAGCACTACAGGGGGAAGGGCCGGGGAGCTGTTTTTT. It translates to CASTTGGRAGELFF.

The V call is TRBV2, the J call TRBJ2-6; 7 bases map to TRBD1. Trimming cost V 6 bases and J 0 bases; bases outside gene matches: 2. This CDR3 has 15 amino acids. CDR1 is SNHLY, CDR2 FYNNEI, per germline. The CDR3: CASSRGSSGANVLTF. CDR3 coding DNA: TGTGCCAGCAGCAGGGGGTCCTCTGGGGCCAACGTCCTGACTTTC. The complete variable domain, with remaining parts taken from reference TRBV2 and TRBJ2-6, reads EPEVTQTPSHQVTQMGQEVILRCVPISNHLYFYWYRQILGQKVEFLVSFYNNEISEKSEIFDDQFSVERPDGSNFTLKIRSTKLEDSAMYFCASSRGSSGANVLTFGAGSRLTVL.

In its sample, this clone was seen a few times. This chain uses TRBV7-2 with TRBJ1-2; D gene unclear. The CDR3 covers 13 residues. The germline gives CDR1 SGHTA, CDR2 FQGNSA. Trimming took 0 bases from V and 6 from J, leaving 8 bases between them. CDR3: CASSLALRDGYTF. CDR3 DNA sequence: TGTGCCAGCAGCTTAGCTTTACGGGATGGCTACACCTTC.

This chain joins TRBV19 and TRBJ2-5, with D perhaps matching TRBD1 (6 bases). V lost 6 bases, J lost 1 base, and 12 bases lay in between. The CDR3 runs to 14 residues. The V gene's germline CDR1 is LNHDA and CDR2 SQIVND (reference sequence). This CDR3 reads CASRPTGLQETQYF. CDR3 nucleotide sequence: TGTGCCAGTAGACCCACAGGGCTCCAAGAGACCCAGTACTTC.

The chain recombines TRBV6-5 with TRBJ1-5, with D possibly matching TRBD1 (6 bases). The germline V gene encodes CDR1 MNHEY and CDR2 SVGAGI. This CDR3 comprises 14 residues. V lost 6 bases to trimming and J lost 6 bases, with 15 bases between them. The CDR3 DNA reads TGTGCCAGCAGCCGAGGGAAAGGGGGTCAGCCCCAGCATTTT. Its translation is CASSRGKGGQPQHF.

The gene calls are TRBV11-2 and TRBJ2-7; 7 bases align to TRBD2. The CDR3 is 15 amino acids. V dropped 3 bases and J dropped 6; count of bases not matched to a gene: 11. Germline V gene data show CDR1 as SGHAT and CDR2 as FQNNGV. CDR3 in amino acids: CASSLSQGGRGEQYF. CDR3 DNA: TGTGCCAGCAGCTTGAGCCAGGGAGGGAGAGGCGAGCAGTACTTC.

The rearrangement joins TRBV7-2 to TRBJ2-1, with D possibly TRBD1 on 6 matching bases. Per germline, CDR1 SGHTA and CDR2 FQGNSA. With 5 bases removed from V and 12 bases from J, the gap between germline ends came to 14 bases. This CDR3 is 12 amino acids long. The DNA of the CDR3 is TGTGCCAGCAGCCGCGAGACAGGACGGCAGTTCTTC. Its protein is CASSRETGRQFF.

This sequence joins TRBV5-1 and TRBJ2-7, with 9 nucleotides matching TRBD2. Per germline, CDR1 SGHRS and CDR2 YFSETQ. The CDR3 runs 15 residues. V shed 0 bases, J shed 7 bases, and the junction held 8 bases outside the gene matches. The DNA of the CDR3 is TGCGCCAGCAGCTTGGTGGTTAGCGGGGGCGGTGAGCAGTACTTC. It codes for CASSLVVSGGGEQYF. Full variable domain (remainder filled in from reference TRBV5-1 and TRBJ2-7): KAGVTQTPRYLIKTRGQQVTLSCSPISGHRSVSWYQQTPGQGLQFLFEYFSETQRNKGNFPGRFSGRQFSNSRSEMNVSTLELGDSALYLCASSLVVSGGGEQYFGPGTRLTVT.

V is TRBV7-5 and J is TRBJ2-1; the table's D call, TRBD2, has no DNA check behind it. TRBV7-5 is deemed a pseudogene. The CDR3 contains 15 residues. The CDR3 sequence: CVRSPGLAGEYEQFF. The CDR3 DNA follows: TGTGTCAGAAGCCCCGGACTAGCGGGAGAGTATGAGCAGTTCTTC.

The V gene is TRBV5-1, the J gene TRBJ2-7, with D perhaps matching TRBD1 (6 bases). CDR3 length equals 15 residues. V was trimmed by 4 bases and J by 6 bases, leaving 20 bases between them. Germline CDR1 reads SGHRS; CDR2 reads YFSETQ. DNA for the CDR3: TGCGCCAGCAGCGCACGGGACACCCTACCTTTCGAGCAGTACTTC. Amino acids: CASSARDTLPFEQYF.

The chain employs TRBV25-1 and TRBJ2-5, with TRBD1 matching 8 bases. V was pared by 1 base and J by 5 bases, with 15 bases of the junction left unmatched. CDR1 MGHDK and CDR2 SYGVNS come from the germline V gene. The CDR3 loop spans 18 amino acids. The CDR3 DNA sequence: TGTGCCAGCAGTGAATCCCGGAGTCCAATGACAGGGGCCGAGACCCAGTACTTC. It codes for CASSESRSPMTGAETQYF. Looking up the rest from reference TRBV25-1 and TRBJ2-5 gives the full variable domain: EADIYQTPRYLVIGTGKKITLECSQTMGHDKMYWYQQDPGMELHLIHYSYGVNSTEKGDLSSESTVSRIRTEHFPLTLESARPSHTSQYLCASSESRSPMTGAETQYFGPGTRLLVL.

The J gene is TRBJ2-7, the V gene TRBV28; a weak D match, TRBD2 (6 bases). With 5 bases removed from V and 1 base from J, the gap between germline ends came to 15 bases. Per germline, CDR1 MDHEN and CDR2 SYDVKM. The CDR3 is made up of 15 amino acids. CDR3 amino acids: CASSGGTLPSYEQYF. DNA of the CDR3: TGTGCCAGCAGTGGAGGGACCCTTCCTTCCTACGAGCAGTACTTC.

The DNA for the CDR3 is TGTGCCAGCAGTGAAAGGGGGCTGATGAACACTGAAGCTTTCTTT. Protein product: CASSERGLMNTEAFF. This chain links TRBV2 with TRBJ1-1, with TRBD1 matching over 7 bases. The CDR3 spans 15 residues. J was trimmed by 0 bases and V by 2 bases; bases with no gene match: 3. Per germline, CDR1 SNHLY and CDR2 FYNNEI.

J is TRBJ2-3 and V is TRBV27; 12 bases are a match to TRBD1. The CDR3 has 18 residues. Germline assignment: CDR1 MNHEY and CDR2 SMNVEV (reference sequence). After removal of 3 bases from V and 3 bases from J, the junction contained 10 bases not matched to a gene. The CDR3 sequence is CASSFPPGTGGRTDTQYF. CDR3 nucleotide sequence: TGTGCCAGCAGTTTTCCCCCCGGGACAGGGGGCAGGACAGATACGCAGTATTTT.

Written as DNA, the CDR3 is TGTGCCAGCAGCTTGGGGGGCCTCGGCGAAAAACTGTTTTTT. It encodes CASSLGGLGEKLFF. V and J are TRBV5-5 and TRBJ1-4, with D tentatively TRBD1 (5 bases). The CDR3 totals 14 residues. Trimming left V 0 bases short and J 8 bases short, with 11 bases between. Per germline, CDR1 SGHKS and CDR2 YYEKEE (reference sequence).

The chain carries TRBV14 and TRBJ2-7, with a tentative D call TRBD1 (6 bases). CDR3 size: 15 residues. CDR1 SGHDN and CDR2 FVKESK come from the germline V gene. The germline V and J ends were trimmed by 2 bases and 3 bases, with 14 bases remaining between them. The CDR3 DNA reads TGTGCCAGCAGCCAATCAATGACAGGAGGCTACGAGCAGTACTTC. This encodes CASSQSMTGGYEQYF.

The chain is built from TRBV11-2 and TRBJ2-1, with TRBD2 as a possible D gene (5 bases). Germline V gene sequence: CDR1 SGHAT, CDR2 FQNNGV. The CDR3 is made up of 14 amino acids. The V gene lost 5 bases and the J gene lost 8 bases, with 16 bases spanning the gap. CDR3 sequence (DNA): TGTGCCAGCAGCCCTAGCCGTGTTCTCGATGAGCAGTTCTTC. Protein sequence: CASSPSRVLDEQFF.

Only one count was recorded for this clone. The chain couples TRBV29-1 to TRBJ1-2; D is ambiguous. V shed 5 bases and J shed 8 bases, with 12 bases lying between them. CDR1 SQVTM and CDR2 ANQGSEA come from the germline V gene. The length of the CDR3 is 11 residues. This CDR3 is CSVLWAGGYTF. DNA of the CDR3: TGCAGCGTTTTGTGGGCGGGCGGCTACACCTTC.

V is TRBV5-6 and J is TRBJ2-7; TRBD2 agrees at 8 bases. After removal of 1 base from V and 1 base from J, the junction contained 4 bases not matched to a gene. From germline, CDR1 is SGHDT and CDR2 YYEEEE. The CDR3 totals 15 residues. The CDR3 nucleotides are TGTGCCAGCAGCTTGTTTACGGGAGGGTCCTACGAGCAGTACTTC. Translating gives CASSLFTGGSYEQYF. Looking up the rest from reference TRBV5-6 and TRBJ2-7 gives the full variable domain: DAGVTQSPTHLIKTRGQQVTLRCSPKSGHDTVSWYQQALGQGPQFIFQYYEEEERQRGNFPDRFSGHQFPNYSSELNVNALLLGDSALYLCASSLFTGGSYEQYFGPGTRLTVT.

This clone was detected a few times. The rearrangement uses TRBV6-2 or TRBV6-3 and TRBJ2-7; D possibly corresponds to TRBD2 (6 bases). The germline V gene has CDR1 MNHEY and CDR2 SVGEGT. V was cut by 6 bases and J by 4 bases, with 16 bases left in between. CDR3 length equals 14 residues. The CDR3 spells CASSAWRADYEQYF. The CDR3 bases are TGTGCCAGCAGCGCATGGAGGGCCGATTACGAGCAGTACTTC.

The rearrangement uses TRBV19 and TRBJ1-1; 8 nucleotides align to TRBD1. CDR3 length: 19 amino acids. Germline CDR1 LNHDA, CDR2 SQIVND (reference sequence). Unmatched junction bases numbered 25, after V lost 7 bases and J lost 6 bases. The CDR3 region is CASTFSRQGATSMGAEAFF. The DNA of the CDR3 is TGTGCCAGTACCTTCTCCAGGCAGGGGGCGACATCAATGGGCGCTGAAGCTTTCTTT. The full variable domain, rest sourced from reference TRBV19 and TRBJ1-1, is DGGITQSPKYLFRKEGQNVTLSCEQNLNHDAMYWYRQDPGQGLRLIYYSQIVNDFQKGDIAEGYSVSREKKESFPLTVTSAQKNPTAFYLCASTFSRQGATSMGAEAFFGQGTRLTVV.

The CDR3 nucleotides are TGTGCCAGCTCCCCGGCACAGGGGATCCACGAGCAGTACTTC. This sequence encodes CASSPAQGIHEQYF. This sequence joins TRBV18 and TRBJ2-7; 7 bases line up with TRBD1. Trimming removed 6 bases from V and 5 bases from J; junction bases left unmatched: 10. The CDR3 sequence is 14 residues long. Germline V gene sequence: CDR1 KGHSH, CDR2 LQKENI.

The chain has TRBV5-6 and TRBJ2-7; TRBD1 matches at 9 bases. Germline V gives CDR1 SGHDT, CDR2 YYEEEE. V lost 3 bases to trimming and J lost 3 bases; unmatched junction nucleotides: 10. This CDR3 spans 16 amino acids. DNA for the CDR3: TGTGCCAGCAGCTCTACCCGGGACAGGGTGGTCTACGAGCAGTACTTC. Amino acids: CASSSTRDRVVYEQYF.

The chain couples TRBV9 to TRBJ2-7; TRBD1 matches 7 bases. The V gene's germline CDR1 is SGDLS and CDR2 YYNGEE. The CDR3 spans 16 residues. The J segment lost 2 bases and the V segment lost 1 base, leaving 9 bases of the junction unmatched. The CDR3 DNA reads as TGTGCCAGCAGCGTATCCCCGACAGGGTCTACCTACGAGCAGTACTTC. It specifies CASSVSPTGSTYEQYF. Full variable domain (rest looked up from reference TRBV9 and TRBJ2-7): DSGVTQTPKHLITATGQRVTLRCSPRSGDLSVYWYQQSLDQGLQFLIQYYNGEERAKGNILERFSAQQFPDLHSELNLSSLELGDSALYFCASSVSPTGSTYEQYFGPGTRLTVT.

Here the CDR3 reads CASSLTGASGNTIYF. CDR3 nucleotides: TGTGCCAGCAGCTTGACAGGGGCCTCTGGAAACACCATATATTTT. The chain employs TRBV7-2 and TRBJ1-3, with 8 bases matching TRBD1. With 3 bases clipped from V and 0 bases from J, the junction kept 1 base outside the gene matches. Germline V gene data show CDR1 as SGHTA and CDR2 as FQGNSA. This CDR3 has 15 amino acids.

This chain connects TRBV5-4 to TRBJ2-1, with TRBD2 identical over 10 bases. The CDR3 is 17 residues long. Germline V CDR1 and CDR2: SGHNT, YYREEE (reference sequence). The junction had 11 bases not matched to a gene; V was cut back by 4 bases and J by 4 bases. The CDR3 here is CASSTGVQRGGYNEQFF. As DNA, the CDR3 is TGTGCCAGCAGCACTGGGGTCCAGCGGGGGGGATACAATGAGCAGTTCTTC.